The 25 T cell receptor beta chains below come from one sample, sequenced in a study of blood T cells in healthy people across ages. The second PCR ran roughly 7 to 11 cycles with a sample-barcoded 5' primer and J-beta primers. TCRdb reprocessed the 5' RACE reads with MiXCR, giving one entry per CDR3 protein. This table holds over a million distinct CDR3 sequences, around 40% found once. The sample was blood. These receptors were collected from a woman between 18 and 29 years old in good health.

CDR3 sequence reads: CASRGPLDTQPQHF. The CDR3 DNA sequence: TGTGCCAGCAGAGGACCTTTGGACACTCAGCCCCAGCATTTT. V and J are TRBV12-3 or TRBV12-4 and TRBJ1-5; tentatively, D is TRBD1 (5 bases). The CDR3 covers 14 residues. Trimming pared 6 bases from V and 6 bases from J, leaving 15 bases between.

The CDR3 coding sequence is TGCAGCGTCCGGATTGGGACAGCCAAAGAGACCCAGTACTTC. This translates into CSVRIGTAKETQYF. V is TRBV29-1 and J is TRBJ2-5; 7 nucleotides align to TRBD1. The germline V gene encodes CDR1 SQVTM and CDR2 ANQGSEA. The V gene end was trimmed by 6 bases and the J gene end by 3 bases; junction bases not matched to a gene: 10. The CDR3 is 14 amino acids.

The chain employs TRBV20-1 and TRBJ1-1; D is uncertain. The CDR3 runs 13 residues. CDR1 is DFQATT, CDR2 SNEGSKA, per germline (reference sequence). Trimming stripped 5 bases from V and 1 base from J, with 11 bases between. CDR3 loop: CSAAHQGNTEAFF. DNA for the CDR3: TGCAGTGCTGCCCACCAAGGGAACACTGAAGCTTTCTTT.

J is TRBJ2-1 and V is TRBV4-1; D not resolved. The CDR3 contains 17 residues. Trimming pared 1 base from V and 2 bases from J, leaving 15 bases between. Germline V gene data show CDR1 as MGHRA and CDR2 as YSYEKL. CDR3 amino acids: CASSQVTVKTPYNEQFF. The CDR3 DNA reads as TGCGCCAGCAGCCAAGTTACGGTCAAAACCCCCTACAATGAGCAGTTCTTC.

This clonotype was observed a few times. The chain uses TRBV4-3 and TRBJ2-1; D remains ambiguous. Looked up from germline, CDR1 is LGHNA and CDR2 is YSLEER. Trimming removed 0 bases at V and 0 bases at J, with 6 bases between. CDR3 length: 15 amino acids. In DNA form, the CDR3 reads TGCGCCAGCAGCCAAGAGGCGATCTCCTACAATGAGCAGTTCTTC. It is translated as CASSQEAISYNEQFF.

The gene calls are TRBV10-3 and TRBJ1-1; D is ambiguous. Trimming shortened V by 3 bases and J by 2 bases, and 7 bases separated the two germline ends. The CDR3 is made up of 13 amino acids. Germline CDR1 reads ENHRY; CDR2 reads SYGVKD. The CDR3 sequence: CAISDSGNTEAFF. For the CDR3, the DNA is TGTGCCATCAGTGATTCGGGAAACACTGAAGCTTTCTTT.

The gene calls are TRBV6-2 or TRBV6-3 and TRBJ2-3; D possibly corresponds to TRBD2 (6 bases). The V end was cut by 6 bases, the J end by 2 bases, with 12 bases between. Germline CDR1 reads MNHEY; CDR2 reads SVGEGT. The CDR3 is made up of 14 amino acids. The chain's CDR3 is CASRYGRLTDTQYF. DNA for the CDR3: TGTGCCAGCAGGTACGGGAGACTCACAGATACGCAGTATTTT.

This clonotype was detected a few times. V gene TRBV5-1 combines with J gene TRBJ2-3; 13 bases line up with TRBD2. This CDR3 has 16 amino acids. V lost 4 bases and J lost 5; bases outside the gene matches: 7. From germline, CDR1 is SGHRS and CDR2 YFSETQ. The CDR3 is CASSATSGGAVDTQYF. For the CDR3, the DNA is TGCGCCAGCAGCGCTACTAGCGGGGGGGCAGTAGATACGCAGTATTTT.

The CDR3 loop is CSAGRVEGLTDTQYF. The CDR3 bases are TGCAGTGCTGGGAGGGTCGAGGGGCTCACAGATACGCAGTATTTT. The rearrangement joins TRBV20-1 to TRBJ2-3; 7 nucleotides line up with TRBD2. Germline V gene sequence: CDR1 DFQATT, CDR2 SNEGSKA (reference sequence). The J segment lost 2 bases and the V segment lost 5 bases, leaving 10 bases of the junction unmatched. The CDR3 consists of 15 residues.

The J gene is TRBJ1-6, the V gene TRBV12-3 or TRBV12-4; maybe TRBD1 (6 bases). The CDR3 runs to 14 residues. Trimming took 5 bases from V and 5 from J, leaving 10 bases between them. Written as DNA, the CDR3 is TGTGCCAGCAGTGGGACACTCAATAATTCACCCCTCCACTTT. It encodes CASSGTLNNSPLHF.

The V call is TRBV7-2, the J call TRBJ2-1; no clear D. Trimming removed 7 bases at V and 10 bases at J, with 20 bases between. The CDR3 loop spans 14 amino acids. The germline V gene encodes CDR1 SGHTA and CDR2 FQGNSA. The CDR3 DNA follows: TGTGCCAGCAACCTAAGTGGTCCCTACAGAGAGCAGTTCTTC. Translation: CASNLSGPYREQFF.

A note on this clonotype: This may be a read error: a much more frequent sequence differs by one nucleotide. The chain recombines TRBV27 with TRBJ1-2; no clear D gene. This CDR3 has 13 residues. From germline, CDR1 is MNHEY and CDR2 SMNVEV (reference sequence). CDR3 amino acids: CASSPLGQYGHTF. Here the CDR3 DNA reads TGTGCCAGCAGTCCCCTCGGGCAGTATGGCCACACCTTC.

CDR3 sequence reads: CASSSVTPGPEKLFF. CDR3 nucleotide sequence: TGTGCCAGCAGCTCAGTAACCCCCGGCCCTGAAAAACTGTTTTTT. The V gene is TRBV7-9, the J gene TRBJ1-4; no reliable D call. V was shortened by 4 bases and J by 7 bases, with 16 bases between the two germline ends. The germline V gene encodes CDR1 SEHNR and CDR2 FQNEAQ (reference sequence). The CDR3 sequence is 15 residues long.

This clonotype appeared a few times. This chain joins TRBV5-1 and TRBJ2-4; TRBD2 might be the D (6 bases). CDR3 length equals 18 residues. The V and J ends lost 0 bases and 0 bases respectively, with 16 bases between them. Germline CDR1 reads SGHRS; CDR2 reads YFSETQ. The DNA of the CDR3 is TGCGCCAGCAGCTTGGAGTCGGGAGCAGATTTAGCCAAAAACATTCAGTACTTC. Amino acid sequence: CASSLESGADLAKNIQYF.

This clonotype showed up many times. The V gene is TRBV12-3 or TRBV12-4, the J gene TRBJ2-5; the D gene is possibly TRBD2 (6 bases). This CDR3 comprises 16 residues. Trimming cost V 0 bases and J 2 bases, with 13 bases left between them. CDR3 loop: CASSLAGGSLQETQYF. The CDR3 nucleotides read TGTGCCAGCAGTTTAGCGGGGGGAAGCTTACAAGAGACCCAGTACTTC.

This clonotype was recorded a few times. The rearrangement uses TRBV28 and TRBJ2-3; TRBD1 aligns across 10 bases. Germline CDR1 reads MDHEN; CDR2 reads SYDVKM. V lost 6 bases and J lost 3; bases outside the gene matches: 3. The CDR3 runs to 14 residues. The CDR3 protein is CASRGTGATDTQYF. CDR3 nucleotides: TGTGCCAGCAGGGGGACAGGGGCTACAGATACGCAGTATTTT. Looking up the rest from reference TRBV28 and TRBJ2-3 gives the full variable domain: DVKVTQSSRYLVKRTGEKVFLECVQDMDHENMFWYRQDPGLGLRLIYFSYDVKMKEKGDIPEGYSVSREKKERFSLILESASTNQTSMYLCASRGTGATDTQYFGPGTRLTVL.

The chain links TRBV20-1 to TRBJ2-3; 7 positions agree with TRBD1. This CDR3 spans 14 amino acids. V was clipped by 3 bases and J by 0 bases; unmatched bases: 3. Germline loops: CDR1 DFQATT, CDR2 SNEGSKA (reference sequence). In DNA, the CDR3 is TGCAGTGCTAGTACAGGGGATAGCACAGATACGCAGTATTTT. Its protein is CSASTGDSTDTQYF.

This clonotype has more than one count but fewer than ten. V is TRBV18 and J is TRBJ2-3; tentatively, D is TRBD1 (5 bases). The CDR3 has 14 residues. Germline values: CDR1 KGHSH, CDR2 LQKENI. Trimming removed 3 bases from V and 4 bases from J, with 11 bases in between. CDR3 amino acids: CASSPWQGSDTQYF. CDR3 DNA sequence: TGTGCCAGCTCACCTTGGCAGGGTTCAGATACGCAGTATTTT.

A note on this clonotype: Its ends do not fully match the called genes, so a read error is possible. The CDR3 sequence: CASRAGVGGDAQYF. For the CDR3, the DNA is TGTGCCAGCAGGGCGGGAGTCGGCGGAGATGCGCAGTATTTT. This chain uses TRBV6-2 or TRBV6-3 with TRBJ2-3, with TRBD2 identical over 7 bases. This CDR3 spans 14 amino acids. Per germline, CDR1 MNHEY and CDR2 SVGEGT.

Comment on this clonotype: One junction end does not reproduce the germline sequence, and a read error may be involved. The chain recombines TRBV7-2 with TRBJ2-1; 10 nucleotides match TRBD1. CDR3 size: 14 residues. In germline, CDR1 is SGHTA, CDR2 FQGNSA. CDR3 protein: CASSRRDRGDERFF. CDR3 DNA sequence: TGTGCCAGCAGCAGGCGGGACAGGGGCGACGAGCGGTTCTTC.

This clonotype was seen only a few times. This chain joins TRBV4-1 and TRBJ1-2; the match to TRBD1 covers 10 bases. CDR1 MGHRA and CDR2 YSYEKL come from the germline V gene. With 1 base clipped from V and 7 bases from J, the junction kept 12 bases outside the gene matches. The CDR3 runs 17 residues. The CDR3 here is CASSQVGRDRGMTGYTF. DNA for the CDR3: TGCGCCAGCAGCCAAGTCGGGAGGGACAGGGGAATGACTGGCTACACCTTC.

CDR3 amino acids: CASSLLGSREKLFF. DNA of the CDR3: TGTGCCAGCAGTTTATTGGGGTCAAGAGAAAAACTGTTTTTT. The V and J genes are TRBV27 and TRBJ1-4; D uncertain. This CDR3 has 14 amino acids. The V end lost 1 base, the J end lost 8 bases, and 11 bases lay between the germline ends. Germline V CDR1 and CDR2: MNHEY, SMNVEV (reference sequence). Together with reference TRBV27 and TRBJ1-4, the CDR3 gives the full variable domain: EAQVTQNPRYLITVTGKKLTVTCSQNMNHEYMSWYRQDPGLGLRQIYYSMNVEVTDKGDVPEGYKVSRKEKRNFPLILESPSPNQTSLYFCASSLLGSREKLFFGSGTQLSVL.

The rearrangement links TRBV6-2 or TRBV6-3 to TRBJ2-2; TRBD1 matches 12 bases. Germline lookup yields CDR1 MNHEY and CDR2 SVGEGT. The CDR3 sequence is 17 residues long. The V and J ends lost 2 bases and 7 bases, in that order; junction bases with no gene match: 8. The CDR3 sequence: CASSYPPGQGAFGELFF. The CDR3 DNA is TGTGCCAGCAGTTACCCTCCGGGACAGGGGGCTTTCGGGGAGCTGTTTTTT.

This chain links TRBV7-2 with TRBJ1-5; D call uncertain. The germline V gene has CDR1 SGHTA and CDR2 FQGNSA. The CDR3 is 15 residues long. The V gene lost 1 base and the J gene lost 7 bases, with 14 bases spanning the gap. CDR3 sequence: CASSLGGGLRQPQHF. The CDR3, as DNA: TGTGCCAGCAGCTTAGGGGGAGGGCTTCGGCAGCCCCAGCATTTT.

This clonotype has only a few counts. The chain combines TRBV3-1 with TRBJ2-1; the D gene is possibly TRBD2 (7 bases). The V end lost 5 bases, the J end lost 5 bases, and 16 bases lay between the germline ends. Per the germline V gene, CDR1 is LGHDT and CDR2 is YNNKEL (reference sequence). CDR3 size: 15 residues. This chain's CDR3 is CASSKGGLPHNEQFF. The CDR3 DNA is TGTGCCAGCAGCAAGGGGGGACTACCTCACAATGAGCAGTTCTTC.